The present T cell receptor (beta chain) was sequenced within a study of blood T cell repertoires in COVID-19. The V and J ends lost 3 bases and 6 bases, in that order; junction bases with no gene match: 6. Germline V gives CDR1 SGHAT, CDR2 FQDESV (reference sequence). The length of the CDR3 is 15 residues. Participants were aged roughly 18 to 90 years, lived in 20 to 25 US areas, and enrolled virtually. Sequencing used immunoSEQ multiplex PCR; TCRdb keeps in-frame clones, though not all of them. The repertoire consists of under 250,000 clones, with 83% occurring once and the leading ten covering approximately 4%.

The TCR was taken from a woman between 40 and 50 years old who had been exposed to COVID-19. The chain is built from TRBV11-1 and TRBJ2-2; TRBD1 matches at 8 bases. The sample comprised PBMCs or T cells enriched from blood (not recorded which). This CDR3 is CASSLGTGFAGELFF. The CDR3 DNA sequence: TGTGCCAGCAGCTTGGGGACAGGTTTCGCCGGGGAGCTGTTTTTT. The variable domain in full, completed from reference TRBV11-1 and TRBJ2-2, reads EAEVAQSPRYKITEKSQAVAFWCDPISGHATLYWYRQILGQGPELLVQFQDESVVDDSQLPKDRFSAERLKGVDSTLKIQPAELGDSAMYLCASSLGTGFAGELFFGEGSRLTVL.